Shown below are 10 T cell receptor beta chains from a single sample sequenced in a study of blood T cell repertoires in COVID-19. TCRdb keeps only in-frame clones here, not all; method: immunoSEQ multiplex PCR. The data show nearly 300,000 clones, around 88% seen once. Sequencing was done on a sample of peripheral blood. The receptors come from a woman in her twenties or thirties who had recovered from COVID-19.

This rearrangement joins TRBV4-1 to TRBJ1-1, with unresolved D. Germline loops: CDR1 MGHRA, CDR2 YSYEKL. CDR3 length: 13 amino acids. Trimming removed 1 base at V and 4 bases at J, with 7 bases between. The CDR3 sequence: CASSQAGITEAFF. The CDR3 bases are TGCGCCAGCAGCCAAGCGGGGATCACTGAAGCTTTCTTT.

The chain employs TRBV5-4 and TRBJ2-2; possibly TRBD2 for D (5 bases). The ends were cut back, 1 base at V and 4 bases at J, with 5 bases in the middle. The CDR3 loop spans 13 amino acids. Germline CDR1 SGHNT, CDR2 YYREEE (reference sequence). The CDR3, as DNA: TGTGCCAGCAGCTTGACTAGCACCGGGGAGCTGTTTTTT. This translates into CASSLTSTGELFF.

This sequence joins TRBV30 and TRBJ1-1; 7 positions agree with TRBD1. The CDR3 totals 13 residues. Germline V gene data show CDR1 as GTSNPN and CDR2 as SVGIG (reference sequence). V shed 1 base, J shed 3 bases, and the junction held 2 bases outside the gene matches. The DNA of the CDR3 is TGTGCCTGGAGTGGACAGGGTGACACTGAAGCTTTCTTT. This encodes CAWSGQGDTEAFF.

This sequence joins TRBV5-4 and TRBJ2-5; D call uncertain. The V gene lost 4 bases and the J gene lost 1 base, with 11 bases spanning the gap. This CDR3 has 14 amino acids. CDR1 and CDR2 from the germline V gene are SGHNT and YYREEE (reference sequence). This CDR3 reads CASSRPGGQETQYF. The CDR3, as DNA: TGTGCCAGCAGCCGCCCGGGTGGCCAAGAGACCCAGTACTTC.

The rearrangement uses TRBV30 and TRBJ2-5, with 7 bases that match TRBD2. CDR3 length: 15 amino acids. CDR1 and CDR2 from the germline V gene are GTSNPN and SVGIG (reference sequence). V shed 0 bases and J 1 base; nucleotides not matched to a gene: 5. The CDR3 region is CAWSVGGGPQETQYF. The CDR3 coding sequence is TGTGCCTGGAGTGTGGGGGGGGGTCCCCAAGAGACCCAGTACTTC.

This CDR3 is CASSFAGRETQYF. In DNA form, the CDR3 reads TGTGCCAGCAGTTTCGCAGGGCGGGAGACCCAGTACTTC. This chain uses TRBV28 with TRBJ2-5, with a possible D match to TRBD1 (5 bases). Trimming left V 3 bases short and J 5 bases short, with 10 bases between. Germline CDR1 MDHEN, CDR2 SYDVKM. This CDR3 has 13 residues.

The DNA of the CDR3 is TGTGCCAGAAGAGACAGGACCCAATATTCACCCCTCCACTTT. Translating gives CARRDRTQYSPLHF. The chain links TRBV7-3 to TRBJ1-6; weak D call: TRBD1 (6 bases). The CDR3 has 14 residues. V gave up 9 bases and J gave up 8 bases, with 17 bases separating them. CDR1 SGHTA and CDR2 FQGTGA come from the germline V gene.

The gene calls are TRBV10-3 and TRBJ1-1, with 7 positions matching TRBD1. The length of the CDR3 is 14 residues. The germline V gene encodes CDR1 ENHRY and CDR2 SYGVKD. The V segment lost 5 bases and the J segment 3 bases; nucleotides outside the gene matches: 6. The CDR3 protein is CAISLQGTDTEAFF. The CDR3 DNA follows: TGTGCCATCAGTCTACAGGGGACGGACACTGAAGCTTTCTTT.

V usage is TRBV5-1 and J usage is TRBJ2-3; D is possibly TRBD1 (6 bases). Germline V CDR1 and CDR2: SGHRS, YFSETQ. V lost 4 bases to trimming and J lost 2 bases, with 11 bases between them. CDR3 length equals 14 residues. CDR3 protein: CASSPGQTTDTQYF. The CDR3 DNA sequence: TGCGCCAGCAGCCCGGGACAAACCACAGATACGCAGTATTTT.

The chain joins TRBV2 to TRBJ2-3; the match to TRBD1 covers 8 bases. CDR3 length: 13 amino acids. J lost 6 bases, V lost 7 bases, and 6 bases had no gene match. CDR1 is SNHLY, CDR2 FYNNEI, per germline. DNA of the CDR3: TGTGCCAGCAAACCAACAGGGGGTGATACGCAGTATTTT. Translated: CASKPTGGDTQYF.